The 15 T cell receptor beta chains presented below share a single source sample, sequenced in a study of blood T cell repertoires in COVID-19. The table came from immunoSEQ multiplex PCR; TCRdb's copy has only in-frame clones and leaves some out. The table shows about 25,000 clones, with about 80% occurring only once. The specimen sequenced was peripheral blood. The receptor source for this set is a human donor in a cohort sampled during active COVID-19.

The V and J genes are TRBV19 and TRBJ1-5, with a tentative D call TRBD1 (5 bases). V was pared by 0 bases and J by 7 bases, with 13 bases between. CDR3 length: 15 residues. Germline V gene data show CDR1 as LNHDA and CDR2 as SQIVND (reference sequence). The CDR3, as DNA: TGTGCCAGTAGTATAGATGAGGGGAGGGCGCAGCCCCAGCATTTT. Protein product: CASSIDEGRAQPQHF.

This clone was recorded only once. The chain links TRBV12-3 or TRBV12-4 to TRBJ1-6, with TRBD1 matching over 9 bases. This CDR3 has 13 amino acids. J was trimmed by 10 bases and V by 5 bases; bases with no gene match: 3. CDR3 loop: CASSTGQGSPLHF. DNA of the CDR3: TGTGCCAGCAGTACGGGACAGGGATCACCCCTCCACTTT.

The gene calls are TRBV6-1 and TRBJ1-2, with D possibly matching TRBD1 (6 bases). The ends were cut back, 0 bases at V and 1 base at J, with 21 bases in the middle. CDR3 length: 19 residues. Germline CDR1 is MNHNS and CDR2 is SASEGT. Here the CDR3 reads CASSEARVDSFGLNYGYTF. CDR3 sequence (DNA): TGTGCCAGCAGTGAAGCGCGGGTGGACAGCTTCGGACTTAACTATGGCTACACCTTC.

The gene calls are TRBV7-2 and TRBJ2-7, with 7 bases lining up with TRBD2. V shed 6 bases, J shed 0 bases, and the junction held 11 bases outside the gene matches. The CDR3 length is 16 residues. Germline CDR1 reads SGHTA; CDR2 reads FQGNSA. CDR3 residues: CASSLAASGSSYEQYF. The CDR3 DNA reads as TGTGCCAGCAGTCTAGCGGCTAGCGGCTCCTCCTACGAGCAGTACTTC.

The chain has TRBV29-1 and TRBJ1-2; 8 positions agree with TRBD1. The ends lost 7 bases at V and 3 bases at J; junction bases unmatched: 7. From germline, CDR1 is SQVTM and CDR2 ANQGSEA. CDR3 length: 13 residues. The CDR3 is CSAKDRGHYGYTF. CDR3 in DNA: TGCAGCGCCAAAGACAGGGGCCACTATGGCTACACCTTC.

The rearrangement joins TRBV4-1 to TRBJ2-7; D may be TRBD2 (5 bases). The germline gives CDR1 MGHRA, CDR2 YSYEKL. The CDR3 runs to 15 residues. V lost 3 bases and J 1 base, leaving 13 bases between the germline ends. CDR3 amino acids: CASSHRGSNSYEQYF. As DNA, the CDR3 is TGCGCCAGCAGCCATCGGGGTTCAAATTCCTACGAGCAGTACTTC.

The J gene is TRBJ2-1, the V gene TRBV4-3; a possible D gene is TRBD2 (6 bases). This CDR3 comprises 14 residues. V lost 4 bases and J 3 bases, leaving 10 bases between the germline ends. Germline lookup yields CDR1 LGHNA and CDR2 YSLEER. Here the CDR3 DNA reads TGCGCCAGCAGCCCGACTAGTCGCTACAATGAGCAGTTCTTC. This codes for CASSPTSRYNEQFF.

The chain uses TRBV4-2 and TRBJ1-2; D perhaps matches TRBD1 (6 bases). Germline CDR1 is LGHNA and CDR2 is YNFKEQ. V lost 3 bases and J 4 bases, leaving 24 bases between the germline ends. The CDR3 is 18 amino acids. The CDR3 coding sequence is TGTGCCAGCAGCCATACAGGGATAACCGCCATAAGTGGCTATGGCTACACCTTC. Protein: CASSHTGITAISGYGYTF.

The chain combines TRBV2 with TRBJ2-7; D is ambiguous. The CDR3 totals 11 residues. With 5 bases removed from V and 3 bases from J, the gap between germline ends came to 5 bases. Germline V CDR1 and CDR2: SNHLY, FYNNEI. CDR3 sequence: CASSSFYEQYF. In nucleotides, the CDR3 is TGTGCCAGCAGTTCCTTCTACGAGCAGTACTTC.

This chain connects TRBV10-3 to TRBJ2-1, with 10 bases matching TRBD2. This CDR3 region has 13 residues. Germline V gene data show CDR1 as ENHRY and CDR2 as SYGVKD. V gave up 10 bases and J gave up 6 bases; unmatched junction bases: 6. CDR3 sequence reads: CASSGGGTNEQFF. CDR3 sequence (DNA): TGTGCCAGCAGCGGGGGGGGAACCAATGAGCAGTTCTTC.

This clone was recorded only once. The chain combines TRBV5-4 with TRBJ1-2, with D unresolved. V lost 4 bases and J 5 bases, leaving 18 bases between the germline ends. CDR1 is SGHNT, CDR2 YYREEE, per germline (reference sequence). The CDR3 covers 15 residues. CDR3 region: CASSPAEAGGYGYTF. The CDR3 DNA reads as TGTGCCAGCAGCCCCGCCGAGGCCGGAGGATATGGCTACACCTTC.

The chain links TRBV19 to TRBJ1-6; D is unclear. Germline V CDR1 and CDR2: LNHDA, SQIVND (reference sequence). The CDR3 covers 16 residues. Trimming stripped 0 bases from V and 10 bases from J, with 16 bases between. The CDR3 loop reads CASSIDSGGMKSPLHF. CDR3 sequence (DNA): TGTGCCAGTAGTATAGATAGTGGCGGCATGAAATCACCCCTCCACTTT.

The gene calls are TRBV3-1 (or the pseudogene TRBV3-2) and TRBJ2-7; D unclear. CDR3 length equals 12 residues. Trimming pared 5 bases from V and 5 bases from J, leaving 10 bases between. Looked up from germline, CDR1 is LGHDT and CDR2 is YNNKEL (reference sequence). The CDR3 nucleotides are TGTGCCAGCAGCTCCCCTCCCCACGAGCAGTACTTC. As protein: CASSSPPHEQYF.

This sequence joins TRBV28 and TRBJ1-6, with D tentatively TRBD1 (5 bases). Germline-derived CDR1 and CDR2 are MDHEN and SYDVKM. With 2 bases removed from V and 10 bases from J, the gap between germline ends came to 12 bases. The CDR3 is 14 amino acids. CDR3 loop: CASSLGGFGSPLHF. CDR3 DNA: TGTGCCAGCAGTTTAGGGGGGTTTGGGTCACCCCTCCACTTT.

V gene TRBV27 combines with J gene TRBJ2-7; D is uncertain. V was shortened by 6 bases and J by 2 bases, with 17 bases between the two germline ends. This CDR3 is built from 15 residues. Germline CDR1 MNHEY, CDR2 SMNVEV (reference sequence). The CDR3: CASSPNGYQTYEQYF. The CDR3 coding sequence is TGTGCCAGCAGCCCCAACGGGTACCAGACCTACGAGCAGTACTTC.